This TCR beta chain originates from a study of control samples from healthy donors and cancer patients. Looked up from germline, CDR1 is PRHDT and CDR2 is FYEKMQ (reference sequence). This CDR3 has 21 residues. The V gene lost 4 bases and the J gene lost 2 bases, with 29 bases spanning the gap. This clone was seen once. Some clones are missing from TCRdb's copy, which holds only in-frame ones; the method was immunoSEQ multiplex PCR. The data contain approximately 58,000 clones, roughly 90% of them singletons. The receptor's source is a man in his 60s with head and neck cancer. The chain is built from TRBV13 and TRBJ2-2; D ambiguous. What was sequenced was PBMCs. The CDR3 DNA reads TGTGCCAGCAGCTCCTTAAATCTCGAGCACCTATCAAATACAAACACCGGGGAGCTGTTTTTT. Protein product: CASSSLNLEHLSNTNTGELFF.